These T cell receptor beta chains were read from a single sample in a study of sequential checkpoint blockade in melanoma. Profiled with immunoSEQ multiplex PCR; TCRdb holds only in-frame clones, not every one. The data contain approximately 10,000 clones, roughly four fifths of them singletons. The sample here was CD8+ T cells sorted from blood (inferred from file names), taken from a patient given nivolumab and ipilimumab in sequence. These receptors were collected from a human donor with melanoma. Each CDR3 is given with its conserved first and last residue. D genes are given only for firm matches. Rows give clone size only sometimes, using once, few, many, or a class for an expanded clone.

v_call: TRBV29-1; d_call: -; cdr3_length: 12; j_call: TRBJ2-7; clone_size: few; cdr3_nt: TGCAGCGCCGGGACACTAAGTGGCGAGCAGTACTTC; cdr3_aa: CSAGTLSGEQYF
v_call: TRBV2; d_call: -; cdr3_length: 15; j_call: TRBJ2-3; clone_size: -; cdr3_nt: TGTGCCAGCAGGGCAGGACAGACCAGCACAGATACGCAGTATTTT; cdr3_aa: CASRAGQTSTDTQYF
v_call: TRBV4-2; d_call: -; cdr3_length: 15; j_call: TRBJ1-5; clone_size: -; cdr3_nt: TGTGCCAGCAGCCAAGACAGGGGCTACAATCAGCCCCAGCATTTT; cdr3_aa: CASSQDRGYNQPQHF
v_call: TRBV5-4; d_call: -; cdr3_length: 11; j_call: TRBJ2-1; clone_size: -; cdr3_nt: TGTGCCAGCAGCCTTCCCCATGAGCAGTTCTTC; cdr3_aa: CASSLPHEQFF
v_call: TRBV30; d_call: -; cdr3_length: 11; j_call: TRBJ2-7; clone_size: -; cdr3_nt: TGTGCCTGGAGTATCGGGGGCGAGCAGTACTTC; cdr3_aa: CAWSIGGEQYF
v_call: TRBV7-2; d_call: TRBD1; cdr3_length: 14; j_call: TRBJ2-7; clone_size: -; cdr3_nt: TGTGCCAGCAGAGCACAGGGGGCCGCCTACGAGCAGTACTTC; cdr3_aa: CASRAQGAAYEQYF
v_call: TRBV5-4; d_call: TRBD1; cdr3_length: 17; j_call: TRBJ1-4; clone_size: -; cdr3_nt: TGTGCCAGCAGCTTCACCGGACAGGGGTTGACTAATGAAAAACTGTTTTTT; cdr3_aa: CASSFTGQGLTNEKLFF
v_call: TRBV6-6; d_call: -; cdr3_length: 13; j_call: TRBJ1-2; clone_size: -; cdr3_nt: TGTGCCAGCAGTTACGTTAGCACTTATGGCTACACCTTC; cdr3_aa: CASSYVSTYGYTF
v_call: TRBV5-8; d_call: TRBD1; cdr3_length: 15; j_call: TRBJ2-3; clone_size: once; cdr3_nt: TGTGCCAGCAGCAACCGGGACAGGGGGACAGATACGCAGTATTTT; cdr3_aa: CASSNRDRGTDTQYF
v_call: TRBV30; d_call: -; cdr3_length: 13; j_call: TRBJ1-2; clone_size: -; cdr3_nt: TGTGCCTGGAGCCCGGGAGGGACTTATGGCTACACCTTC; cdr3_aa: CAWSPGGTYGYTF
v_call: TRBV25-1; d_call: TRBD1; cdr3_length: 17; j_call: TRBJ2-3; clone_size: -; cdr3_nt: TGTGCCAGCGGCTTACCCGGGACAGGGACCCTCGCAGATACGCAGTATTTT; cdr3_aa: CASGLPGTGTLADTQYF
v_call: TRBV4-3; d_call: -; cdr3_length: 18; j_call: TRBJ2-3; clone_size: once; cdr3_nt: TGCGCCAGCAGCCAGTATTCGACTGGGCGGGGTAGCACAGATACGCAGTATTTT; cdr3_aa: CASSQYSTGRGSTDTQYF
v_call: TRBV5-6; d_call: -; cdr3_length: 16; j_call: TRBJ2-7; clone_size: -; cdr3_nt: TGTGCCAGCAGCTTGGGGGGCAGGGCAAACTCCTACGAGCAGTACTTC; cdr3_aa: CASSLGGRANSYEQYF
v_call: TRBV28; d_call: -; cdr3_length: 13; j_call: TRBJ2-2; clone_size: -; cdr3_nt: TGTGCCAGCAGTTTGGGGCGCACCGGGGAGCTGTTTTTT; cdr3_aa: CASSLGRTGELFF
v_call: TRBV9; d_call: -; cdr3_length: 12; j_call: TRBJ2-1; clone_size: -; cdr3_nt: TGTGCCAGCAGCCCCCCGTCCGGGGAGCAGTTCTTC; cdr3_aa: CASSPPSGEQFF
v_call: TRBV5-4; d_call: -; cdr3_length: 17; j_call: TRBJ2-2; clone_size: -; cdr3_nt: TGTGCCAGCAGCTTGGCTTGGGGCAGACTGAACACCGGGGAGCTGTTTTTT; cdr3_aa: CASSLAWGRLNTGELFF
v_call: TRBV6-5; d_call: TRBD2; cdr3_length: 16; j_call: TRBJ2-7; clone_size: -; cdr3_nt: TGTGCCAGCAGTTACTCGACTAGCGGGATTTCCTACGAGCAGTACTTC; cdr3_aa: CASSYSTSGISYEQYF
v_call: TRBV7-9; d_call: TRBD1; cdr3_length: 16; j_call: TRBJ2-7; clone_size: -; cdr3_nt: TGTGCCAGCAGCACCTTAGAGGGGGCAGGGTCCTACGAGCAGTACTTC; cdr3_aa: CASSTLEGAGSYEQYF
v_call: TRBV9; d_call: TRBD1; cdr3_length: 14; j_call: TRBJ1-1; clone_size: -; cdr3_nt: TGTGCCAGCAGCGAGCTGACAGGGAGGCCTGAAGCTTTCTTT; cdr3_aa: CASSELTGRPEAFF
v_call: TRBV4-3; d_call: -; cdr3_length: 16; j_call: TRBJ1-5; clone_size: -; cdr3_nt: TGCGCCAGCAGCCAAGAAGTGACCTCGAGGCCCGGGGTTAGGCATTTT; cdr3_aa: CASSQEVTSRPGVRHF
v_call: TRBV7-3; d_call: -; cdr3_length: 13; j_call: TRBJ2-7; clone_size: -; cdr3_nt: TGTGCCAGCAGCTTCGACAGGAACCACGAGCAGTACTTC; cdr3_aa: CASSFDRNHEQYF
v_call: TRBV7-9; d_call: -; cdr3_length: 18; j_call: TRBJ1-1; clone_size: few; cdr3_nt: TGTGCCAGCAGACTCCCCGTAGCCCGGGACACCTTGAACACTGAAGCTTTCTTT; cdr3_aa: CASRLPVARDTLNTEAFF